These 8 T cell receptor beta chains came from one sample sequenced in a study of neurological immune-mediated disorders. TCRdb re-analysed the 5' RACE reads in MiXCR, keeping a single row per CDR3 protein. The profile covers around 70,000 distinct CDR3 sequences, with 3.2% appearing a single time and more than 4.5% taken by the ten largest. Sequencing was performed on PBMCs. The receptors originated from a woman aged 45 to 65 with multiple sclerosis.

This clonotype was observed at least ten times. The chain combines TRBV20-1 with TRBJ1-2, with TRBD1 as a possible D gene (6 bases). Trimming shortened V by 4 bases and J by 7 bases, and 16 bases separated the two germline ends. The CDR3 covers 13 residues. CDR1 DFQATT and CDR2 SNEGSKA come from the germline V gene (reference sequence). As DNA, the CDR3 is TGCAGTGCTAAGTGGGGGGGGCAGGGTGGCTACACCTTC. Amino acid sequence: CSAKWGGQGGYTF.

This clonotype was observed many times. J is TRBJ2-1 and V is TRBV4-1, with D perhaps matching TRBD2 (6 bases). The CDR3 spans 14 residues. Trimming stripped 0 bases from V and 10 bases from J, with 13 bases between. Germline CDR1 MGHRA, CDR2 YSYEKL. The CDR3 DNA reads TGCGCCAGCAGCCAAGAGGGACTTTCTCGAGAGCAGTTCTTC. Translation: CASSQEGLSREQFF.

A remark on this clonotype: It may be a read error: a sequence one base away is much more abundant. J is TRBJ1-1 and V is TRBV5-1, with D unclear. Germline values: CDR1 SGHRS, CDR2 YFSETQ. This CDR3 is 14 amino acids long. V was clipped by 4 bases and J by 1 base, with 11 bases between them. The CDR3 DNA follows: TGCGCCAGCAGCACTGTTACAGAGAACACTGAAGCTTTCTTT. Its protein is CASSTVTENTEAFF.

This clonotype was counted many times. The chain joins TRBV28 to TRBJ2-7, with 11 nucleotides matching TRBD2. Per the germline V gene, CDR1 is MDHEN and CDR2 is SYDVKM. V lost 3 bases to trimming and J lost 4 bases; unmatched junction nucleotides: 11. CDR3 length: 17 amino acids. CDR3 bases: TGTGCCAGCAGTTTTCTAGCGGGAGGCTCGGATTCTTACGAGCAGTACTTC. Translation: CASSFLAGGSDSYEQYF.

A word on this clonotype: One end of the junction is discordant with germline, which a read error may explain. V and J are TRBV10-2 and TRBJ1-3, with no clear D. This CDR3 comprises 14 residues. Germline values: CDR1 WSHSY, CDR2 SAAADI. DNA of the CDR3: TGTGCCAGCAGTCTACTTGACTCTGGAAAAAACATATATTTT. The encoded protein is CASSLLDSGKNIYF.

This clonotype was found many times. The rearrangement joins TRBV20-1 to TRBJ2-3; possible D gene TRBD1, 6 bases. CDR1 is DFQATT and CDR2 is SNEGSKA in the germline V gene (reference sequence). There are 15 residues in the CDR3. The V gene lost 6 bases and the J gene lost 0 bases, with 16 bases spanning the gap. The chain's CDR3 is CSAQGPGPSTDTQYF. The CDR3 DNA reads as TGCAGTGCACAGGGTCCTGGGCCTAGCACAGATACGCAGTATTTT.

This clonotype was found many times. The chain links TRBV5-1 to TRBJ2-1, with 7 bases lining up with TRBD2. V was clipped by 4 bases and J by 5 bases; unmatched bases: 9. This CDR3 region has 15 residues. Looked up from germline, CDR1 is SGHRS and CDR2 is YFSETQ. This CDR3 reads CASSKTGGRDNEQFF. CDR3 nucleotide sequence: TGCGCCAGCAGCAAAACGGGAGGACGGGACAATGAGCAGTTCTTC.

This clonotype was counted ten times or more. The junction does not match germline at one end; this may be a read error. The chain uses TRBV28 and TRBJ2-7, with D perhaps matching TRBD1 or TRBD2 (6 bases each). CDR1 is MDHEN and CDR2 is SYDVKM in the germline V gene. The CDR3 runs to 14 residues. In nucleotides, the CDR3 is TGTGCCAGCACTTTAGGGGGGATGGGCTACGAGCAGTACTTC. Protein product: CASTLGGMGYEQYF.